The 7 T cell receptor beta chains listed next were all sequenced from one sample in a study of molecular identifiers for immune sequencing clone quantification. One entry per CDR3 protein, called by TCRdb with MiXCR from the PCR reads. The sample yields some 580,000 distinct CDR3 sequences, 25% seen once. The sequenced material came from naive CD8+ T cells from blood, with Jurkat cell RNA spiked in. Subset here: FACS-sorted CD8+CD4-CCR7+CD45RA+ naive T cells. The receptors were gathered from a human donor in good health. Some libraries in this study had Jurkat cell RNA spiked in.

V is TRBV20-1 and J is TRBJ2-3; D might be TRBD2 (5 bases). CDR1 is DFQATT, CDR2 SNEGSKA, per germline (reference sequence). V was cut by 4 bases and J by 2 bases, with 13 bases left in between. The CDR3 length is 14 residues. DNA for the CDR3: TGCAGTGCTATCCTCGTCGGGAACACAGATACGCAGTATTTT. This sequence encodes CSAILVGNTDTQYF.

The V gene is TRBV12-3 or TRBV12-4, the J gene TRBJ2-4, with D perhaps assigned TRBD1 or TRBD2 (5 bases each). The length of the CDR3 is 14 residues. Trimming pared 1 base from V and 8 bases from J, leaving 12 bases between. The CDR3 is CASSLGDRGDIQYF. The CDR3 DNA is TGTGCCAGCAGTTTAGGGGACCGTGGGGACATTCAGTACTTC.

This chain uses TRBV5-6 with TRBJ2-1; TRBD2 agrees at 12 bases. The CDR3 is 16 residues long. CDR1 and CDR2 from the germline V gene are SGHDT and YYEEEE. J was trimmed by 1 base and V by 4 bases; bases with no gene match: 3. The CDR3 bases are TGTGCCAGCAGCCCAGGACTAGCGGGATCCTACAATGAGCAGTTCTTC. Translating gives CASSPGLAGSYNEQFF.

This clonotype was seen ten or more times. The chain has TRBV7-9 and TRBJ2-2; D remains unclear. Germline loops: CDR1 SEHNR, CDR2 FQNEAQ (reference sequence). This CDR3 is 16 amino acids long. Trimming removed 2 bases from V and 2 bases from J, with 12 bases in between. The CDR3 DNA sequence: TGTGCCAGCAGCTTATTGATTGCAGGAAACACCGGGGAGCTGTTTTTT. Translation gives CASSLLIAGNTGELFF.

As regards this clonotype: Since a much larger clone is just one base distant, this may be a read error. No conserved phenylalanine or tryptophan is present at the end of the CDR3, so a read error is the likely explanation. This rearrangement joins TRBV10-3 to TRBJ2-3; no definite D call. CDR3 length: 14 residues. Trimming took 2 bases from V and 6 from J, leaving 12 bases between them. Germline assignment: CDR1 ENHRY and CDR2 SYGVKD. The CDR3 sequence: CAISEREPPDTQYL. Written as DNA, the CDR3 is TGTGCCATCAGTGAGCGAGAGCCCCCCGATACGCAGTATCTT.

This clonotype came up many times. The chain combines TRBV7-2 with TRBJ2-4; perhaps TRBD2 as D (5 bases). V was clipped by 1 base and J by 8 bases, with 12 bases between them. CDR3 length equals 14 residues. CDR1 is SGHTA, CDR2 FQGNSA, per germline. In nucleotides, the CDR3 is TGTGCCAGCAGCTTAGTGGCGGGCCCCGACATTCAGTACTTC. Amino acids: CASSLVAGPDIQYF. The whole variable domain, filled in from reference TRBV7-2 and TRBJ2-4, reads GAGVSQSPSNKVTEKGKDVELRCDPISGHTALYWYRQSLGQGLEFLIYFQGNSAPDKSGLPSDRFSAERTGGSVSTLTIQRTQQEDSAVYLCASSLVAGPDIQYFGAGTRLSVL.

This clonotype was counted many times. The chain has TRBV20-1 and TRBJ2-1; D ambiguous. Trimming shortened V by 0 bases and J by 7 bases, and 4 bases separated the two germline ends. Germline V CDR1 and CDR2: DFQATT, SNEGSKA (reference sequence). CDR3 length equals 11 residues. CDR3 sequence: CSARDVNEQFF. CDR3 sequence (DNA): TGCAGTGCTAGAGATGTGAATGAGCAGTTCTTC.